The present T cell receptor beta chain was sequenced within a study of blood T cell repertoires in COVID-19. Across the whole study: Italy, Spain and the United States were the sources of the convalescent and acute COVID-19 samples. Sample material is recorded as cDNA or gDNA derived from T cells, B-cell-depleted T cells, or PBMCs.

This table comes from immunoSEQ multiplex PCR, and its TCRdb copy is limited to in-frame clones, with some not included. The sample records about 300,000 clones, over 80% being singletons. During active infection, Seattle patients enrolled and were then monitored through disease. The source of this sequence is a woman between 45 and 65 years old with COVID-19, enrolled during active disease. Sequenced sample: peripheral blood.

The CDR3 is CASSIRRGTGGNTGELFF. The CDR3 DNA is TGTGCCAGTAGTATCCGGCGAGGGACAGGGGGGAACACCGGGGAGCTGTTTTTT. The rearrangement uses TRBV19 and TRBJ2-2, with 11 bases that match TRBD1. The CDR3 length is 18 residues. Germline V gene data show CDR1 as LNHDA and CDR2 as SQIVND (reference sequence). V gave up 3 bases and J gave up 1 base; unmatched junction bases: 7.